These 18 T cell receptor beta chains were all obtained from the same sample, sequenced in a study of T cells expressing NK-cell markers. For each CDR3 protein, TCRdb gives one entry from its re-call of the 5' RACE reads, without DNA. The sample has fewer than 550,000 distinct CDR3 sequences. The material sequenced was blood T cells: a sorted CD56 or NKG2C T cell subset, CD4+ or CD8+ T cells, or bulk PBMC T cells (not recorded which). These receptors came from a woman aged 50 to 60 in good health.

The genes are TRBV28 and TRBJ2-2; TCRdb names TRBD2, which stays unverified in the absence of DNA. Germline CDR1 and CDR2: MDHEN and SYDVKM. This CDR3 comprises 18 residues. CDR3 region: CASSNPGLAGIGAGELFF. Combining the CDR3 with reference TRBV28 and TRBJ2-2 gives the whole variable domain DVKVTQSSRYLVKRTGEKVFLECVQDMDHENMFWYRQDPGLGLRLIYFSYDVKMKEKGDIPEGYSVSREKKERFSLILESASTNQTSMYLCASSNPGLAGIGAGELFFGEGSRLTVL.

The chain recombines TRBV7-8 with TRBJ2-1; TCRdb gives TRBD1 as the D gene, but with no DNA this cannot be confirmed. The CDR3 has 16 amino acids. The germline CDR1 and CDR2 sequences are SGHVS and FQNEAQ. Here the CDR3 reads CASSLLGGLEGYEQFF.

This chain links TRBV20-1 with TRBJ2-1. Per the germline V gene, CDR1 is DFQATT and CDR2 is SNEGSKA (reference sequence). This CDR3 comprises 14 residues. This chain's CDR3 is CSAREASTYNEQFF.

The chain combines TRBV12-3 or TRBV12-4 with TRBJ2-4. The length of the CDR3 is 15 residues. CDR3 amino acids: CASSLAGLAKNIQYF.

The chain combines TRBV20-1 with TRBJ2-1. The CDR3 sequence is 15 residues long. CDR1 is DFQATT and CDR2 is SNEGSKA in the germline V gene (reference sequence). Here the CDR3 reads CSARDLSGLYNEQFF.

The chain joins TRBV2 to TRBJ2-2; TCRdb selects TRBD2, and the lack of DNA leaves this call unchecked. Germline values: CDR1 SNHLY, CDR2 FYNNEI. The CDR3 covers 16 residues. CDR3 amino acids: CASSDRGLAGDGELFF.

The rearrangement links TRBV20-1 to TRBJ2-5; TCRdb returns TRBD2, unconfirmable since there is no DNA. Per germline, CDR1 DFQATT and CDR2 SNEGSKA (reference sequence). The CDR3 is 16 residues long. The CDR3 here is CSARPGLAGGEETQYF.

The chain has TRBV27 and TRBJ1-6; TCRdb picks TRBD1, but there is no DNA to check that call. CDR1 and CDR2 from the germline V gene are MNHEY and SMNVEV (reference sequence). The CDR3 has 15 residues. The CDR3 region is CASSPPRDYGSPLHF.

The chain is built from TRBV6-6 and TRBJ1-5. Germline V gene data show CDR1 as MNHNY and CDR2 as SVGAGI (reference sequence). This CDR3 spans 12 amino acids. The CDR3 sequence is CASSNLPQPQHF.

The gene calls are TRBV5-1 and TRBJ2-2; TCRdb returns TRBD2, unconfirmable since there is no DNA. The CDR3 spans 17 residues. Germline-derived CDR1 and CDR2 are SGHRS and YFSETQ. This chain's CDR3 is CASSPTLLAGVTGELFF.

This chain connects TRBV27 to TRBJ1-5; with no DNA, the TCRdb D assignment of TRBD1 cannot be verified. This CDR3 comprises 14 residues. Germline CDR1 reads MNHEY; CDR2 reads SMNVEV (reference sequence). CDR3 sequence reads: CASSFRGSNQPQHF.

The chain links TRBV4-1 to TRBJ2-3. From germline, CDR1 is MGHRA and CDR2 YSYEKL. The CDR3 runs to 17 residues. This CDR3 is CASSKSGNTVSTDTQYF.

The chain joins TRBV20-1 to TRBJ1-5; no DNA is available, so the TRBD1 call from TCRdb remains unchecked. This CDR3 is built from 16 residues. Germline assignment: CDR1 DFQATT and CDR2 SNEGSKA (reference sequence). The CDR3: CSAREWRGLGNQPQHF.

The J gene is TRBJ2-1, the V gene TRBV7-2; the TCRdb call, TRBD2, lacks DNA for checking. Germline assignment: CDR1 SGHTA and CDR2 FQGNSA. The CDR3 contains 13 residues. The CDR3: CASSFRTGRSMFF. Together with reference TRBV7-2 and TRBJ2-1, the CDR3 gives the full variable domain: GAGVSQSPSNKVTEKGKDVELRCDPISGHTALYWYRQSLGQGLEFLIYFQGNSAPDKSGLPSDRFSAERTGGSVSTLTIQRTQQEDSAVYLCASSFRTGRSMFFGPGTRLTVL.

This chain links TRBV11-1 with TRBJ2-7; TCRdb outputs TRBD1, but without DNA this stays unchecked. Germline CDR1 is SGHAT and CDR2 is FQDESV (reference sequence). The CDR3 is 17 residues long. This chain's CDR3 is CASSLTGPGTGKGEQYF.

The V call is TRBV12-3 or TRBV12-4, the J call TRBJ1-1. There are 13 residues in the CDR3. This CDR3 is CASSLVSGGEAFF.

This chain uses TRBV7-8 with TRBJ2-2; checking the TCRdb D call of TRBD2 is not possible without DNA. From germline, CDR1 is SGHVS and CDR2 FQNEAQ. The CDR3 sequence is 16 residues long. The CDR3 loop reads CASSHIGDLNTGELFF.

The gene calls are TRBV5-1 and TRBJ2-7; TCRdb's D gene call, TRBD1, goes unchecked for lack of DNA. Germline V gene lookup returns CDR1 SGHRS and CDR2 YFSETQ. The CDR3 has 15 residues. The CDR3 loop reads CASSPGGVSAYEQYF.